The 14 T cell receptor beta chains in this list originate from one sample, sequenced in a study of T cells in narcolepsy. Produced via immunoSEQ multiplex PCR; TCRdb's table is partial and in-frame only. Counted here are around 25,000 clones, about four fifths occurring once; the ten biggest clones make up about 0.69%. The sequenced sample was CD45RA- memory CD4+ T cells from PBMCs. Receptors were obtained from a human donor with narcolepsy.

This sequence joins TRBV27 and TRBJ2-5; no definite D call. Trimming pared 3 bases from V and 5 bases from J, leaving 16 bases between. CDR3 length: 15 amino acids. CDR1 is MNHEY, CDR2 SMNVEV, per germline (reference sequence). CDR3 bases: TGTGCCAGCAGTTTCTCAGGAGTTCTTAGGGAGACCCAGTACTTC. Its protein product is CASSFSGVLRETQYF.

CDR3 nucleotide sequence: TGTGCCAGCCTCCCGACAGGGGGATATGGCACTGAAGCTTTCTTT. Protein sequence: CASLPTGGYGTEAFF. The genes are TRBV9 and TRBJ1-1; 9 nucleotides match TRBD1. In germline, CDR1 is SGDLS, CDR2 YYNGEE. CDR3 length equals 15 residues. V lost 7 bases, J lost 4 bases, and 11 bases stayed unmatched.

The chain is built from TRBV12-2 and TRBJ2-5; the table's D call TRBD2 went unverified against the DNA. TRBV12-2 is recorded as a pseudogene. This CDR3 has 18 residues. CDR3 region: CARSLGAGRGGAQETQYF. In DNA form, the CDR3 reads TGTGCACGAAGTTTGGGGGCAGGTCGCGGGGGAGCCCAAGAGACCCAGTACTTC.

This clone was observed a single time. The chain uses TRBV18 and TRBJ1-4; the D gene is possibly TRBD1 (6 bases). CDR1 is KGHSH, CDR2 LQKENI, per germline. This CDR3 region has 13 residues. The V end lost 3 bases, the J end lost 8 bases, and 10 bases lay between the germline ends. Here the CDR3 DNA reads TGTGCCAGCTCACCGCGGACAGCCGAAAAACTGTTTTTT. It specifies CASSPRTAEKLFF.

The DNA of the CDR3 is TGTGCCAGCAGCATCCAGGGGAGGGGTTCACCCCTCCACTTT. As protein: CASSIQGRGSPLHF. The gene calls are TRBV7-8 and TRBJ1-6, with D possibly matching TRBD1 (6 bases). The CDR3 spans 14 residues. Trimming left V 5 bases short and J 9 bases short, with 14 bases between. Germline CDR1 and CDR2: SGHVS and FQNEAQ. Combining the CDR3 with reference TRBV7-8 and TRBJ1-6 gives the whole variable domain GAGVSQSPRYKVAKRGQDVALRCDPISGHVSLFWYQQALGQGPEFLTYFQNEAQLDKSGLPSDRFFAERPEGSVSTLKIQRTQQEDSAVYLCASSIQGRGSPLHFGNGTRLTVT.

V is TRBV6-5 and J is TRBJ1-5; perhaps TRBD1 as D (6 bases). The V gene's germline CDR1 is MNHEY and CDR2 SVGAGI. Trimming stripped 6 bases from V and 1 base from J, with 13 bases between. CDR3 length: 15 residues. The CDR3 loop reads CASRGTRRSNQPQHF. The CDR3 DNA reads TGTGCCAGCAGGGGGACACGGAGAAGCAATCAGCCCCAGCATTTT.

The gene calls are TRBV11-3 and TRBJ2-2; 12 nucleotides match TRBD2. The germline V gene has CDR1 SGHNT and CDR2 YENEEA. This CDR3 spans 18 amino acids. The J segment lost 0 bases and the V segment lost 7 bases, leaving 9 bases of the junction unmatched. The CDR3: CASTWPGLAGANTGELFF. CDR3 nucleotide sequence: TGTGCCAGCACCTGGCCGGGACTAGCGGGCGCGAACACCGGGGAGCTGTTTTTT.

CDR3 residues: CASNPGQVYGYTF. The CDR3 DNA follows: TGTGCCAGCAACCCCGGACAGGTCTATGGCTACACCTTC. V is TRBV6-5 and J is TRBJ1-2, with 7 bases that match TRBD1. Germline CDR1 reads MNHEY; CDR2 reads SVGAGI. This CDR3 contains 13 residues. J was trimmed by 4 bases and V by 7 bases; bases with no gene match: 6.

This sequence joins TRBV4-2 and TRBJ2-7; D possibly corresponds to TRBD2 (6 bases). Germline loops: CDR1 LGHNA, CDR2 YNFKEQ. CDR3 length: 15 amino acids. The V gene lost 1 base and the J gene lost 7 bases, with 17 bases spanning the gap. The CDR3 DNA reads as TGTGCCAGCAGCCAAGGTAGCGGAGATGCAAGAGAGCAGTACTTC. Its translation is CASSQGSGDAREQYF.

The chain joins TRBV14 to TRBJ2-1, with D maybe TRBD1 (6 bases). This CDR3 has 15 amino acids. CDR1 and CDR2 from the germline V gene are SGHDN and FVKESK. The germline V and J ends were trimmed by 1 base and 6 bases, with 13 bases remaining between them. CDR3 region: CASSQGTARFNEQFF. CDR3 DNA sequence: TGTGCCAGCAGCCAAGGGACAGCTCGATTCAATGAGCAGTTCTTC.

The V gene is TRBV11-2, the J gene TRBJ1-3; D gene unclear. Germline loops: CDR1 SGHAT, CDR2 FQNNGV. V was trimmed by 0 bases and J by 4 bases, leaving 4 bases between them. The CDR3 covers 13 residues. CDR3 protein: CASSLEPGNTIYF. CDR3 nucleotide sequence: TGTGCCAGCAGCTTAGAACCCGGAAACACCATATATTTT.

V gene TRBV10-1 combines with J gene TRBJ2-5; D might be TRBD1 or TRBD2, each matching 5 bases. Between the trimmed V and J ends, which lost 2 bases and 4 bases, there was a span of 20 bases. CDR3 size: 17 residues. Per the germline V gene, CDR1 is WNHNN and CDR2 is SYGVQD (reference sequence). The CDR3 loop reads CASSEPTARTRGETQYF. The CDR3 nucleotides read TGCGCCAGCAGTGAGCCGACAGCTCGGACTCGGGGAGAGACCCAGTACTTC.

The J gene is TRBJ1-5, the V gene TRBV6-1; perhaps TRBD1 as D (5 bases). V lost 6 bases and J lost 10, with 19 bases in between. The CDR3 runs to 14 residues. CDR1 is MNHNS and CDR2 is SASEGT in the germline V gene. The CDR3 is CASSSLGGGSPQHF. The CDR3 nucleotides are TGTGCCAGCAGCTCTTTGGGGGGTGGAAGCCCCCAGCATTTT.

This chain uses TRBV27 with TRBJ2-7; 12 nucleotides match TRBD2. V lost 2 bases, J lost 0 bases, and 11 bases stayed unmatched. The CDR3 extends over 19 amino acids. Germline CDR1 MNHEY, CDR2 SMNVEV (reference sequence). The CDR3 reads CASSLGAYGLAGSSYEQYF. CDR3 DNA sequence: TGTGCCAGCAGTTTAGGGGCATATGGACTAGCGGGAAGCTCCTACGAGCAGTACTTC.